Listed here are 21 T cell receptor beta chains from one sample, sequenced in a study of T cell responses to AZD1222 COVID-19 vaccine. Here immunoSEQ multiplex PCR was the method, and the copy in TCRdb shows in-frame clones only, minus some. The repertoire consists of around 78,000 clones, with roughly 90% occurring once and the leading ten covering 1.3% to 1.5%. This specimen was peripheral blood, taken 28 days after the second AZD1222 dose. These receptors were taken from an adult who received the AZD1222 COVID-19 vaccine.

V is TRBV6-5 and J is TRBJ2-7, with D perhaps given as TRBD1 or TRBD2 (6 bases each). Trimming took 6 bases from V and 1 from J, leaving 16 bases between them. Per the germline V gene, CDR1 is MNHEY and CDR2 is SVGAGI. CDR3 length: 15 residues. For the CDR3, the DNA is TGTGCCAGCAGCCGAAGACAGGACTATTCCTACGAGCAGTACTTC. This translates into CASSRRQDYSYEQYF.

This chain links TRBV3-1 (or the pseudogene TRBV3-2) with TRBJ1-2; D is ambiguous. The germline V gene encodes CDR1 LGHDT and CDR2 YNNKEL (reference sequence). This CDR3 comprises 13 residues. Trimming took 1 base from V and 8 from J, leaving 11 bases between them. The CDR3 reads CASSQGGTVGYTF. CDR3 DNA sequence: TGTGCCAGCAGCCAAGGAGGAACAGTAGGCTACACCTTC.

The V call is TRBV21-1, the J call TRBJ2-1; the D call TRBD2 from the table was never checked on the DNA. TRBV21-1 is a pseudogene. The CDR3 length is 14 residues. The CDR3 spells CASSRRGDYNEQFF. The CDR3 nucleotides are TGTGCCAGCAGCAGGCGGGGGGACTACAATGAGCAGTTCTTC.

The chain joins TRBV11-3 to TRBJ2-1; D remains unclear. This CDR3 is 12 amino acids long. V gave up 0 bases and J gave up 5 bases, with 2 bases separating them. CDR1 and CDR2 from the germline V gene are SGHNT and YENEEA. The chain's CDR3 is CASSLDHNEQFF. The CDR3 bases are TGTGCCAGCAGCTTAGATCACAATGAGCAGTTCTTC.

V gene TRBV28 combines with J gene TRBJ1-2; 12 nucleotides match TRBD1. The CDR3 loop spans 14 amino acids. CDR1 and CDR2 (germline): MDHEN, SYDVKM. J lost 8 bases, V lost 1 base, and 2 bases had no gene match. CDR3 nucleotides: TGTGCCAGCAGTTTATCGGGACAGGGGGCCGGCTACACCTTC. Amino acid sequence: CASSLSGQGAGYTF.

V is TRBV27 and J is TRBJ2-2; 9 bases match TRBD1. This CDR3 has 16 residues. Per germline, CDR1 MNHEY and CDR2 SMNVEV (reference sequence). V lost 5 bases, J lost 2 bases, and 6 bases stayed unmatched. The CDR3, as DNA: TGTGCCAGCAGTGAACAGGGGGCGATCAACACCGGGGAGCTGTTTTTT. Its translation: CASSEQGAINTGELFF.

The chain carries TRBV2 and TRBJ2-7; D ambiguous. This CDR3 is 14 amino acids long. V was cut by 8 bases and J by 1 base, with 15 bases left in between. Germline V gives CDR1 SNHLY, CDR2 FYNNEI. CDR3 amino acids: CASLIRASSYEQYF. CDR3 sequence (DNA): TGTGCCAGCTTGATTAGGGCCAGTTCCTACGAGCAGTACTTC.

In nucleotides, the CDR3 is TGTGCCAGCAGCGGGACCCCGGACAGGGGAGGGGGGATGAACACTGAAGCTTTCTTT. Translating gives CASSGTPDRGGGMNTEAFF. The chain employs TRBV9 and TRBJ1-1; 9 bases agree with TRBD1. This CDR3 spans 19 amino acids. Germline loops: CDR1 SGDLS, CDR2 YYNGEE. The V and J ends lost 3 bases and 0 bases, in that order; junction bases with no gene match: 15. The entire variable domain, with the rest obtained from reference TRBV9 and TRBJ1-1, is as follows: DSGVTQTPKHLITATGQRVTLRCSPRSGDLSVYWYQQSLDQGLQFLIQYYNGEERAKGNILERFSAQQFPDLHSELNLSSLELGDSALYFCASSGTPDRGGGMNTEAFFGQGTRLTVV.

V gene TRBV28 combines with J gene TRBJ1-5; D is unresolved. Germline V gene sequence: CDR1 MDHEN, CDR2 SYDVKM. Trimming left V 8 bases short and J 10 bases short, with 18 bases between. The CDR3 spans 13 residues. The CDR3, as DNA: TGTGCCAGCGTACCAGGCCCCGTCCGACCCCAGCATTTT. This translates into CASVPGPVRPQHF. The whole variable domain, remainder taken from reference TRBV28 and TRBJ1-5, is DVKVTQSSRYLVKRTGEKVFLECVQDMDHENMFWYRQDPGLGLRLIYFSYDVKMKEKGDIPEGYSVSREKKERFSLILESASTNQTSMYLCASVPGPVRPQHFGDGTRLSIL.

The chain combines TRBV2 with TRBJ2-3, with TRBD2 identical over 8 bases. CDR1 and CDR2 (germline): SNHLY, FYNNEI. The CDR3 consists of 15 residues. V dropped 2 bases and J dropped 3; count of bases not matched to a gene: 4. The CDR3 DNA reads as TGTGCCAGCAGTGAAATGGTAGCGGGAACAGATACGCAGTATTTT. Translating it yields CASSEMVAGTDTQYF.

The rearrangement joins TRBV30 to TRBJ1-5; D is possibly TRBD1 (5 bases). V lost 5 bases and J 7 bases, leaving 15 bases between the germline ends. Germline values: CDR1 GTSNPN, CDR2 SVGIG (reference sequence). The CDR3 contains 13 residues. The CDR3 bases are TGTGCCTGGGCCCACAGGAAGGAGCAGCCCCAGCATTTT. As protein: CAWAHRKEQPQHF.

The chain has TRBV6-1 and TRBJ1-1, with D uncertain. The CDR3 covers 13 residues. Trimming took 1 base from V and 0 from J, leaving 3 bases between them. Per germline, CDR1 MNHNS and CDR2 SASEGT. The CDR3 DNA sequence: TGTGCCAGCAGTGAAGTCATGAACACTGAAGCTTTCTTT. This translates into CASSEVMNTEAFF.

The rearrangement links TRBV5-4 to TRBJ2-3; D gene ambiguous. Germline V lookup: CDR1 SGHNT, CDR2 YYREEE (reference sequence). V dropped 4 bases and J dropped 2 bases, with 8 bases sitting between them. This CDR3 spans 13 amino acids. CDR3 in amino acids: CASSIRLTDTQYF. The CDR3 DNA reads TGTGCCAGCAGCATCAGGCTCACAGATACGCAGTATTTT. The full variable domain, rest sourced from reference TRBV5-4 and TRBJ2-3, is ETGVTQSPTHLIKTRGQQVTLRCSSQSGHNTVSWYQQALGQGPQFIFQYYREEENGRGNFPPRFSGLQFPNYSSELNVNALELDDSALYLCASSIRLTDTQYFGPGTRLTVL.

V gene TRBV30 combines with J gene TRBJ2-7; D possibly corresponds to TRBD1 (5 bases). Trimming took off 1 base at V and 6 bases at J, with 16 bases between the two ends. Germline V gene lookup returns CDR1 GTSNPN and CDR2 SVGIG (reference sequence). The CDR3 spans 14 residues. The CDR3 region has the DNA TGTGCCTGGAGTGGTAGGATAGGGGATACCGAGCAGTACTTC. It codes for CAWSGRIGDTEQYF.

The chain links TRBV28 to TRBJ1-2; no reliable D call. The ends were cut back, 6 bases at V and 10 bases at J, with 18 bases in the middle. Per the germline V gene, CDR1 is MDHEN and CDR2 is SYDVKM. CDR3 length: 13 residues. CDR3 in DNA: TGTGCCAGCAGCGTAGTCCCTCGGGTTGACTACACCTTC. Translation: CASSVVPRVDYTF.

The chain has TRBV18 and TRBJ2-7, with TRBD1 identical over 9 bases. Germline values: CDR1 KGHSH, CDR2 LQKENI. Losses at the gene ends were 1 base for V and 4 bases for J; bases not matched to a gene: 11. The length of the CDR3 is 17 residues. The CDR3 region is CASSPRVVTGTGYEQYF. The CDR3 region has the DNA TGTGCCAGCTCACCACGGGTGGTCACCGGGACAGGGTACGAGCAGTACTTC.

This clone was recorded once. V usage is TRBV7-8 and J usage is TRBJ1-2; D perhaps matches TRBD1 (5 bases). Trimming took 5 bases from V and 4 from J, leaving 17 bases between them. CDR1 SGHVS and CDR2 FQNEAQ come from the germline V gene. The CDR3 sequence is 15 residues long. CDR3 sequence (DNA): TGTGCCAGCAGCACCAGACAGATGGCGTTCTATGGCTACACCTTC. Translating gives CASSTRQMAFYGYTF. Combining the CDR3 with reference TRBV7-8 and TRBJ1-2 gives the whole variable domain GAGVSQSPRYKVAKRGQDVALRCDPISGHVSLFWYQQALGQGPEFLTYFQNEAQLDKSGLPSDRFFAERPEGSVSTLKIQRTQQEDSAVYLCASSTRQMAFYGYTFGSGTRLTVV.

The chain joins TRBV7-8 to TRBJ1-2, with D possibly matching TRBD1 (6 bases). The CDR3 is 13 residues long. Germline V gene data show CDR1 as SGHVS and CDR2 as FQNEAQ. Deletions cut 4 bases from V and 3 bases from J, with 9 bases between. The CDR3 nucleotides read TGTGCCAGCAGCTCACAGGGATACTATGGCTACACCTTC. Residues: CASSSQGYYGYTF.

On this clone: Different DNA sequences within this sample yield the same CDR3. The CDR3 sequence: CASSLGGPEQYF. CDR3 DNA sequence: TGCGCCAGCAGCTTGGGGGGTCCGGAGCAGTACTTC. This chain links TRBV5-1 with TRBJ2-7; D call uncertain. Germline V gene data show CDR1 as SGHRS and CDR2 as YFSETQ. Trimming left V 0 bases short and J 7 bases short, with 8 bases between. The CDR3 is made up of 12 amino acids. The full variable domain, completed using reference TRBV5-1 and TRBJ2-7, is KAGVTQTPRYLIKTRGQQVTLSCSPISGHRSVSWYQQTPGQGLQFLFEYFSETQRNKGNFPGRFSGRQFSNSRSEMNVSTLELGDSALYLCASSLGGPEQYFGPGTRLTVT.

This chain connects TRBV13 to TRBJ2-1; 8 bases match TRBD2. Germline-derived CDR1 and CDR2 are PRHDT and FYEKMQ (reference sequence). Germline trimming cut 4 bases from V and 10 bases from J; bases unmatched to any gene: 15. The CDR3 is made up of 16 amino acids. The CDR3 DNA follows: TGTGCCAGCAGCTCGGGGGGGACACCTTTAATGAGGGAGCAGTTCTTC. Its translation is CASSSGGTPLMREQFF.

In its sample, this clone was seen once. V is TRBV28 and J is TRBJ1-2; D remains unclear. Germline V gene sequence: CDR1 MDHEN, CDR2 SYDVKM. This CDR3 contains 12 residues. Trimming removed 2 bases from V and 6 bases from J, with 7 bases in between. DNA for the CDR3: TGTGCCAGCAGTTTAGGGCCGAATGGCTACACCTTC. It codes for CASSLGPNGYTF.